This entry describes one T cell receptor beta chain. Its antigen is currently unknown. Memory T cells were CD45RO+, naive were CD45RA+, sorted by FACS. CDR3 size: 12 residues. The germline gives CDR1 MNHEY, CDR2 SVGAGI. The V and J ends lost 4 bases and 1 base respectively, with 4 bases between them. The data were obtained in a study of regulatory dendritic cells for organ transplantation. Study results and caveats: Between individuals, the alloreactive memory CD8+ T cell pool differed considerably. Naive CD4+ and CD8+ repertoires were highly diverse; memory CD8+ was most oligoclonal.

Produced via immunoSEQ multiplex PCR; TCRdb's table is partial and in-frame only. The profile shows approximately 35,000 clones, roughly 91% of them singletons. This clonotype was obtained from a human donor in good health. The sequencing sample was made of naive CD4+ T cells from blood. The subset: CD45RA+ naive T cells. The chain couples TRBV6-5 to TRBJ2-5; D is uncertain. The CDR3 region has the DNA TGTGCCAGCAGTTTTATCCAAGAGACCCAGTACTTC. It encodes CASSFIQETQYF.